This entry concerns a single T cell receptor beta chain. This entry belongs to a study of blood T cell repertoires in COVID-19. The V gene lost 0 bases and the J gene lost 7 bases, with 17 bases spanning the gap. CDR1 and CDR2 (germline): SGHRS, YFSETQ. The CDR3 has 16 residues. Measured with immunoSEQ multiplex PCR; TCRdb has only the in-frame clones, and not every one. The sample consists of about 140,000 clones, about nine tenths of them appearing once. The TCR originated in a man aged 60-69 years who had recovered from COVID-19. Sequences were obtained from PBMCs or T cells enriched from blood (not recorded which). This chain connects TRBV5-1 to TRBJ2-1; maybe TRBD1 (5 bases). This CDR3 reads CASSLGDRGRVNEQFF. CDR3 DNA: TGCGCCAGCAGCTTGGGTGATAGGGGTCGGGTTAATGAGCAGTTCTTC. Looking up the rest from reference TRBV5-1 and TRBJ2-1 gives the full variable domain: KAGVTQTPRYLIKTRGQQVTLSCSPISGHRSVSWYQQTPGQGLQFLFEYFSETQRNKGNFPGRFSGRQFSNSRSEMNVSTLELGDSALYLCASSLGDRGRVNEQFFGPGTRLTVL.